Detailed here is one TCR beta chain. Amplification used 60 Vbeta primers and 13 Jbeta primers. The assay was immunoSEQ multiplex PCR, and TCRdb's table has in-frame clones only and misses some. This table has about 200,000 clones, over 60% appearing once. This CDR3 region has 14 residues. Germline CDR1 reads SGHTA; CDR2 reads FQGNSA. Trimming pared 3 bases from V and 0 bases from J, leaving 9 bases between. This specimen comes from a study of cytomegalovirus exposure and HLA in healthy donors. The V call is TRBV7-2, the J call TRBJ2-7, with TRBD1 as a possible D gene (6 bases). Material: PBMCs. The TCR comes from a man younger than 30 in good health and CMV-seronegative. The CDR3 DNA is TGTGCCAGCAGCTTCGGGACATACTCCTACGAGCAGTACTTC. Translating it yields CASSFGTYSYEQYF.